A selection of T cell receptor beta chains follows, all from one sample in a study of post-analysis software for immune sequencing data. MiXCR, applied by TCRdb to the PCR reads, yields one record per CDR3 protein. Of about 430,000 distinct CDR3 sequences listed, 39% are singletons. Sequencing used blood. Source of these receptors: a girl aged 2 to 9 with multiple sclerosis. Both conserved end residues are part of each CDR3. The D gene is left open where the match is weak. Size is omitted from some rows. Given values are once, few, many or a class for expanded clones.

size	J	D	V	DNA	CDR3
-	TRBJ2-3	-	TRBV2	TGTGCCAGCAGTCCGGACACGGTACGGTATTTT	CASSPDTVRYF
-	TRBJ2-7	-	TRBV20-1	TGCAGTGCTAACTTGTTCGGAGGGCCGAACTACGAGCAGTACTTC	CSANLFGGPNYEQYF
-	TRBJ2-5	-	TRBV7-9	TGTGCCAGCAGCTTGGGGGACTGGTCGGAGACCCAGTACTTC	CASSLGDWSETQYF
few	TRBJ2-5	-	TRBV5-5	TGTGCCAGCAGCTCACTGACCAGTCGGGAGACCCAGTACTTC	CASSSLTSRETQYF
-	TRBJ2-7	-	TRBV27	TGTGCCGGCAGTCCTACCGGGGGTTCGGAGCAGTACTTC	CAGSPTGGSEQYF
-	TRBJ2-5	TRBD2	TRBV5-6	TGTGCCAGCAGCTGGGTTGCGGTGACTAGCGGGAGGGAACGTGAGACCCAGTACTTC	CASSWVAVTSGRERETQYF
-	TRBJ2-7	-	TRBV12-3/TRBV12-4	TGTGCCAGCAGTGACGGGTCGCTGGGCGAGCAGTACTTC	CASSDGSLGEQYF
-	TRBJ1-1	-	TRBV12-3/TRBV12-4	TGTGCCAGCAGCCTGACGGCTAACACTGAAGCTTTCTTT	CASSLTANTEAFF
few	TRBJ2-7	-	TRBV6-5	TGTGCCAGCAGTTATGTGGGCTCGGGTCCGGGCGAGCAGTACTTC	CASSYVGSGPGEQYF
few	TRBJ2-1	TRBD2	TRBV5-1	TGCGCCAGCAGCGAACGGACTAGCGGAGCCTACAATGAGCAGTTCTTC	CASSERTSGAYNEQFF
-	TRBJ1-6	TRBD1	TRBV3-1	TGTGCCAGCAGCCAGGGACAGGGTGCATATAATTCACCCCTCCACTTT	CASSQGQGAYNSPLHF
many	TRBJ2-7	-	TRBV12-3/TRBV12-4	TGTGCCAGCAGTTTAGAGGCCCTCTCCTACGAGCAGTACTTC	CASSLEALSYEQYF
-	TRBJ1-2	-	TRBV7-9	TGTGCCAGCAGCTCGGACAACCACTATGGCTACACCTTC	CASSSDNHYGYTF
-	TRBJ2-7	-	TRBV20-1	TGCAGTGCGCCAAAGGGGGGAGGCGAGCAGTACTTC	CSAPKGGGEQYF
-	TRBJ2-7	TRBD1	TRBV5-8	TGTGCCAGCAGCTTCCCGAGGACAGGGGTGACCTACGAGCAGTACTTC	CASSFPRTGVTYEQYF
-	TRBJ2-7	-	TRBV27	TGTGCCAGCAGTGCAAACCGGGACTCGCGCGAGCAGTACTTC	CASSANRDSREQYF
-	TRBJ2-1	TRBD2	TRBV28	TGTGCCAGCAGTCGACTAGCGGACCACAATGAGCAGTTCTTC	CASSRLADHNEQFF
once	TRBJ2-1	TRBD1	TRBV5-1	TGCGCCAGCAGCTCCTGGACAGGGGGCGCCGGGAATGGGCAGTTCTTC	CASSSWTGGAGNGQFF
-	TRBJ2-1	-	TRBV7-9	TGTGCCGTCTACATAGACCTGCTTCCTTACAATGAGCAGTTCTTC	CAVYIDLLPYNEQFF
-	TRBJ2-3	-	TRBV5-1	TGCGCCAGCAGCTCGGTGGCAGGGGGACTGTCAGATACGCAGTATTTT	CASSSVAGGLSDTQYF
-	TRBJ2-3	-	TRBV2	TGTGCCAGCAGTTCCCCCAGGCGCACAGATACGCAGTATTTT	CASSSPRRTDTQYF
few	TRBJ1-6	TRBD1	TRBV6-6	TGTGCCAGCAGTTACACTGGGACAGTGAATTCACCCCTCCACTTT	CASSYTGTVNSPLHF
-	TRBJ2-4	-	TRBV6-2/TRBV6-3	TGTGCCAGCACCCTCTCGACTGAAGGGATTGTAGCCAAAAACATTCAGTACTTC	CASTLSTEGIVAKNIQYF
-	TRBJ1-2	-	TRBV20-1	TGCAGTGCTCAGGACGGAAACTATGGCTACACCTTC	CSAQDGNYGYTF
few	TRBJ2-3	TRBD1	TRBV12-3/TRBV12-4	TGTGCCAGCAGGCAAGGGACAGTCACAGATACGCAGTATTTT	CASRQGTVTDTQYF
few	TRBJ1-1	-	TRBV28	TGTGCCACTACCGGCGGGGGGATCGGCACTGAAGCTTTCTTT	CATTGGGIGTEAFF
-	TRBJ2-4	TRBD1	TRBV7-2	TGTGCCAGCAGCTTTCAACAGGGGAGTGTGGACATTCAGTACTTC	CASSFQQGSVDIQYF
few	TRBJ2-6	-	TRBV29-1	TGCAGCGTTGTGTTTTCACTTACCTCTGGGGCCAACGTCCTGACTTTC	CSVVFSLTSGANVLTF
-	TRBJ2-1	-	TRBV5-1	TGCGCCAGCAGCTTTCGACAACCCCCGGGGAATGAGCAGTTCTTC	CASSFRQPPGNEQFF
few	TRBJ2-3	-	TRBV29-1	TGCAGCGTTGGACGCGGTTCGCGCACAGATACGCAGTATTTT	CSVGRGSRTDTQYF
many	TRBJ2-1	TRBD2	TRBV29-1	TGCAGCGTTGAAACCCCTAGCGGGAAGCAGTTCTTC	CSVETPSGKQFF
-	TRBJ2-1	TRBD1	TRBV5-5	TGTGCCAGCAGCAACTATAGACAGGGGGCGAGGAATGAGCAGTTCTTC	CASSNYRQGARNEQFF
-	TRBJ1-4	-	TRBV2	TGTGCCAGCAAGAGGGGGGCTGCAACTAATGAAAAACTGTTTTTT	CASKRGAATNEKLFF
few	TRBJ2-4	-	TRBV11-2	TGTGCCAGCAGCTTAGGACAGAGGGGCATTCAGTACTTC	CASSLGQRGIQYF
-	TRBJ2-3	TRBD1	TRBV7-2	TGTGCCAGCAGCTGGGCAGGGGGCATAACAGATACGCAGTATTTT	CASSWAGGITDTQYF
few	TRBJ2-1	-	TRBV4-3	TGCGCCAGCAGCCAAGATAGGACCTACAATGAGCAGTTCTTC	CASSQDRTYNEQFF
-	TRBJ2-3	-	TRBV13	TGTGCCAGCAGCTGGACAAAACCCCCAGATACGCAGTATTTT	CASSWTKPPDTQYF
-	TRBJ2-5	TRBD1	TRBV7-2	TGTGCCAGCAGCTTCCAGGGGGCCCGGATTGAGACCCAGTACTTC	CASSFQGARIETQYF
-	TRBJ2-7	TRBD1	TRBV2	TGTGCCAGCAGGAGGGACAGGCAGGTGGCCTACGAGCAGTACTTC	CASRRDRQVAYEQYF
-	TRBJ2-1	-	TRBV9	TGTGCCAGCAGCGTTGGAGCGAACTACAATGAGCAGTTCTTC	CASSVGANYNEQFF
-	TRBJ2-5	-	TRBV2	TGTGCCAGCAGGGGACAACCCCAAGAGACCCAGTACTTC	CASRGQPQETQYF
few	TRBJ1-5	TRBD1	TRBV6-5	TGTGCCAGCAGACCGACAGGGGTCATCAATCAGCCCCAGCATTTT	CASRPTGVINQPQHF
few	TRBJ2-7	-	TRBV29-1	TGCAGCGTTGGGCAGGGAGTCCTTTACGAGCAGTACTTC	CSVGQGVLYEQYF
few	TRBJ2-1	-	TRBV6-5	TGTGCCAGCAGCCAAGACAGGTCTTCATACAATGAGCAGTTCTTC	CASSQDRSSYNEQFF
-	TRBJ2-1	-	TRBV28	TGTGCCAGCAGTTTGTGGACTTTCGGGAGCGATGAGCAGTTCTTC	CASSLWTFGSDEQFF
few	TRBJ2-7	-	TRBV7-3	TGTGCCAGCAGCCCCTCTAGCGTAAGTCGGTACGAGCAGTACTTC	CASSPSSVSRYEQYF
-	TRBJ1-2	TRBD1	TRBV29-1	TGCAGCGTTGAAGGGTGGGACAGGGGCTATGGCTACACCTTC	CSVEGWDRGYGYTF
few	TRBJ2-5	-	TRBV24-1	TGTGCCACCAGTGATTTGAGACACCAAGAGACCCAGTACTTC	CATSDLRHQETQYF
few	TRBJ2-1	TRBD2	TRBV20-1	TGCAGTGCTAGGACTAGCGGGAGAGCCTACAATGAGCAGTTCTTC	CSARTSGRAYNEQFF
-	TRBJ2-1	TRBD2	TRBV6-1	TGTGCCAGCAGTGCCCTCCGGGGAAGCGGGGGATACAATGAGCAGTTCTTC	CASSALRGSGGYNEQFF
-	TRBJ2-3	TRBD2	TRBV15	TGTGCCACCGTAGGGACTAGCGAGGGGGATACGCAGTATTTT	CATVGTSEGDTQYF
-	TRBJ2-4	TRBD1	TRBV4-1	TGCGCCAGCAGCCATGTTACAGGGGCGTACATTCAGTACTTC	CASSHVTGAYIQYF
-	TRBJ2-1	TRBD2	TRBV20-1	TGCAGTGCTAGAGAACTAGCGGGAATGAGCGAGCAGTTCTTC	CSARELAGMSEQFF